This entry is about one TCR beta chain. Antigen: not known. The data belong to a study of shared clonotypes between healthy human individuals. The CDR3 runs to 17 residues. Germline V gene lookup returns CDR1 WNHNN and CDR2 SYGVQD (reference sequence). The V gene lost 6 bases and the J gene lost 0 bases, with 21 bases spanning the gap. The assay ran at deep level. This table comes from immunoSEQ multiplex PCR, and its TCRdb copy is limited to in-frame clones, with some not included. The sample includes approximately 720,000 clones, just over 90% of them seen just once. In the naive CD8 group, cells lacked CD45RO and were positively selected for CCR7, so terminally differentiated effector memory CD45RA+ cells were left out. Study-wide findings and caveats: Rarefaction showed that sequencing of sorted subsets was incomplete (despite large depth). Clonotype sharing across donors was expected to vary with sequencing depth. A reduction in generation probabilities was seen for non-shared clonotypes relative to those shared by all four donors.

This chain connects TRBV10-1 to TRBJ2-7; the D call may be TRBD1 or TRBD2 (6 bases each). This TCR came from a man aged 25 to 40 in good health. Sequenced material: naive CD8+ T cells sorted from blood. The CDR3 here is CASSPGGLGANSYEQYF. The DNA of the CDR3 is TGCGCCAGCAGCCCTGGGGGGCTGGGCGCCAACTCCTACGAGCAGTACTTC.